This TCR beta chain came from a study of blood T cell repertoires in COVID-19 (dated by TCRdb to 2018 to 2021). In the study overall: Collaborator samples came from the United States, Italy and Spain and covered acute and convalescent phases of COVID-19. Where available, HLA class I and class II types were taken from metadata supplied by the sample provider and were not determined by assay-based typing. The sample metadata nearly always contained a de-identified subject ID, COVID-19 status, age in years and sex. The material from the prospective study consisted of cDNA or gDNA derived from T cells, B-cell-depleted T cells, or PBMCs. Samples were obtained from the ongoing ImmuneRACE study (first 160 participants) and from over 1,000 subjects provided by 6 global collaborators. The dataset comprised deeply sampled blood TCRbeta repertoires from subjects exposed to, actively infected with, or recovered from COVID-19. The repertoires were made available in a free public database intended to serve as a resource for research on the immune response to SARS-CoV-2. The paper's findings and limits, for the study overall: How much clinical and demographic metadata was included differed by source and by participant, and the metadata was provided uncurated.

To note about this clone: Its antigen is unknown. Base qualities are not at hand, and no much larger clone is one base apart.

In Seattle, one collaborating source enrolled patients while the infection was active and tracked those patients longitudinally over the course of disease. Collaborating institutions collected whole blood in K2EDTA tubes following their own protocols. For TCRbeta analysis, collaborators shipped samples in one of three forms: frozen whole blood, isolated PBMCs, or DNA extracted from either of those sample types. The immunoSEQ Assay, a bias-controlled multiplex PCR, was used to amplify TCRbeta CDR3 regions from genomic DNA. Turning to the authors' computational methods: The number of nucleated cells in each sample was estimated by amplification of reference gene primers within the assay. To quantify the absolute abundance of each unique TCRbeta CDR3 rearrangement, sequence reads were collapsed and filtered. Productive Simpson clonality was computed per sample as the square root of Simpson's diversity index over productive rearrangements. TCRdb limited this immuneACCESS table to in-frame rearrangements with V and J called. A share of clones is missing; checked studies link under half to unresolved V genes, and the rest is unexplained. That table supplies the V and J calls and clone size; D and trimming were determined from the DNA. The sample profile shows about 150,000 clones; over 75% of them were found once. The ten largest make up 0.63% of the sample.

The germline V gene (reference sequence) provides CDR1 LNHNV and CDR2 YYDKDF. Measured from the cysteine to the phenylalanine, the CDR3 is 14 residues long. Only the CDR3 part of the read is kept: 42 bases, read in frame from the first base. Deletion took 0 bases off V and 5 bases off J, with a span of 10 bases between the germline ends. Input material: peripheral blood. This receptor was obtained from a man aged 55 to 70 with COVID-19, enrolled during active disease. Recombination connected TRBV15 to TRBJ1-1; the D gene cannot be resolved reliably. The nucleotides are TGTGCCACCAGCAGAGACTCGCTCCGGACTGAAGCTTTCTTT. This yields the protein CATSRDSLRTEAFF. The full variable domain, completed from the reference TRBV15 and TRBJ1-1 proteins outside the CDR3, reads DAMVIQNPRYQVTQFGKPVTLSCSQTLNHNVMYWYQQKSSQAPKLLFHYYDKDFNNEADTPDNFQSRRPNTSFCFLDIRSPGLGDTAMYLCATSRDSLRTEAFFGQGTRLTVV.